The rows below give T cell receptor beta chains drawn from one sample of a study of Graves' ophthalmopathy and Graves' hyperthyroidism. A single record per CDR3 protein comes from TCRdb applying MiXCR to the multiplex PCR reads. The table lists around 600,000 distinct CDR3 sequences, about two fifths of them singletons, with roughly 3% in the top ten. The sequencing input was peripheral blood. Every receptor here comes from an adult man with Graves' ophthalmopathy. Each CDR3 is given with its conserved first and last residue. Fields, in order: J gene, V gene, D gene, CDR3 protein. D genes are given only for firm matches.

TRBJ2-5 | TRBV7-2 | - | CASSLVGAVTQYF
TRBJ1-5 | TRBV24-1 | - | CATSDGTKPSNQPQHF
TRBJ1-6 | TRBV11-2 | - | CASMVTYNSPLHF
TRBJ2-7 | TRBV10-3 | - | CAISVGTQHEQYF
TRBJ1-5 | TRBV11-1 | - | CASRYRGRAQHF
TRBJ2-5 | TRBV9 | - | CASSVVGGGKQETQYF
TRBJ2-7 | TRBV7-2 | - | CASSVGTYSYEQYF
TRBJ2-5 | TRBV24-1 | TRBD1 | CATSDTGDQPQYF
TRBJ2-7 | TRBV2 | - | CAWSVRARAYEQYF
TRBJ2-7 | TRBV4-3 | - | CASSQARGGYAYEQYF
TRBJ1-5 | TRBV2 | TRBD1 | CASTIQGKGNQPQHF
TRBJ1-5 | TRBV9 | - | CASSVSPVNSNQPQHF
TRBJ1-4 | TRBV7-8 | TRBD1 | CASSLLGQGEEKLFF
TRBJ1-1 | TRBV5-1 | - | CASSLGQQTSEAFF
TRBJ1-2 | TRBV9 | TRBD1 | CASSAGQGAMGYTF
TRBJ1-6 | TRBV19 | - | CASSIWTSSISPLHF
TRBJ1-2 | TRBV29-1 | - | CSVDSANYGYTF
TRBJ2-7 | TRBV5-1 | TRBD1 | CASSLDGWTGSSYEQYF
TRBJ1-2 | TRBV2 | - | CASSEVAYGYTF
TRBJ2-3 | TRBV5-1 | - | CASSQFLGGTQYF
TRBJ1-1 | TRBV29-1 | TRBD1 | CSVGTGAGTEAFF
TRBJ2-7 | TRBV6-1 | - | CASRRLTVSSYEQYF
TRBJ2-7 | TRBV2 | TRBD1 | CASSEGRGPYEQYF
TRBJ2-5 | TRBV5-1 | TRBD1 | CAGSLDRGQETQYF
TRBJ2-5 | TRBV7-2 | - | CASSAYYPGETQYF